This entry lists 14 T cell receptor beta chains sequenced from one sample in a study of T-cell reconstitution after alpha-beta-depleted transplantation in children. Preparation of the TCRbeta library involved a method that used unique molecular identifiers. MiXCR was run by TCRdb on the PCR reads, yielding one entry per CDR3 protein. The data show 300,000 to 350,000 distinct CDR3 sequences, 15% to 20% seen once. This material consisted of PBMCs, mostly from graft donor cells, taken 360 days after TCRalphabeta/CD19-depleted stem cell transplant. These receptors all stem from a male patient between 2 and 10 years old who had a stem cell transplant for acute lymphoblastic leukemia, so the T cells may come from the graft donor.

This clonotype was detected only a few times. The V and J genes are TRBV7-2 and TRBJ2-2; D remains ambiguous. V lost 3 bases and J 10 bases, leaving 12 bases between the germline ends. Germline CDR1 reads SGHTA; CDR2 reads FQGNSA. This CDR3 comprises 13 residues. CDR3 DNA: TGTGCCAGCAGCTTGACCTCTTCCCAGGAGCTGTTTTTT. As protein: CASSLTSSQELFF.

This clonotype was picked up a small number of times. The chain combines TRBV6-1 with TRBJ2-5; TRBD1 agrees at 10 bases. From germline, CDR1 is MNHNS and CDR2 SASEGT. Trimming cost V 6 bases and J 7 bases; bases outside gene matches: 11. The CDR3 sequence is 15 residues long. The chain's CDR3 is CASSQLDRGSGTQYF. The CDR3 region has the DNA TGTGCCAGCAGCCAACTGGACAGGGGGTCTGGGACCCAGTACTTC.

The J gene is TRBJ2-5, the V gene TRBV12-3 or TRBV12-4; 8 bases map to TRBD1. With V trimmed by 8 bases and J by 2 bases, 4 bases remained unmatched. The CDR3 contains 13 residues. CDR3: CASAGQGQETQYF. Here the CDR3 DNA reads TGTGCCAGCGCAGGACAGGGACAAGAGACCCAGTACTTC.

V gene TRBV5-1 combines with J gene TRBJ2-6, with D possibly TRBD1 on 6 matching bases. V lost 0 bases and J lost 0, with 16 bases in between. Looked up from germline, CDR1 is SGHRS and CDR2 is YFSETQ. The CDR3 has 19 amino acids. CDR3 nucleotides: TGCGCCAGCAGCTTGGACAGGGAAGAACTCCGCTCTGGGGCCAACGTCCTGACTTTC. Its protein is CASSLDREELRSGANVLTF. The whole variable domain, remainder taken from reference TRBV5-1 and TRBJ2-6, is KAGVTQTPRYLIKTRGQQVTLSCSPISGHRSVSWYQQTPGQGLQFLFEYFSETQRNKGNFPGRFSGRQFSNSRSEMNVSTLELGDSALYLCASSLDREELRSGANVLTFGAGSRLTVL.

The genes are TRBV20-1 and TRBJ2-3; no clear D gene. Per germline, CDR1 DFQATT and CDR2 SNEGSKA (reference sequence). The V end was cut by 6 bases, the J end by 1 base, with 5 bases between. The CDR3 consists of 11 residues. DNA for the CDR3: TGCAGTGCCGATCGCACAGATACGCAGTATTTT. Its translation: CSADRTDTQYF.

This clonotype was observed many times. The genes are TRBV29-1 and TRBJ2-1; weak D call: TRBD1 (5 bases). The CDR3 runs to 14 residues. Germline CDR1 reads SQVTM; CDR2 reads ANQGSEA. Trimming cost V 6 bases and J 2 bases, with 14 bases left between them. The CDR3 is CSVILLTAYNEQFF. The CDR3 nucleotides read TGCAGCGTGATCTTACTGACAGCCTACAATGAGCAGTTCTTC.

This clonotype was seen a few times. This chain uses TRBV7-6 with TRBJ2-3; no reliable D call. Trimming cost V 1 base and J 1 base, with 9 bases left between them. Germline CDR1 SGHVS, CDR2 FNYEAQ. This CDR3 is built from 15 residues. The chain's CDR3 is CASSLVGWGTDTQYF. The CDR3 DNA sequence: TGTGCCAGCAGCTTAGTTGGTTGGGGCACAGATACGCAGTATTTT.

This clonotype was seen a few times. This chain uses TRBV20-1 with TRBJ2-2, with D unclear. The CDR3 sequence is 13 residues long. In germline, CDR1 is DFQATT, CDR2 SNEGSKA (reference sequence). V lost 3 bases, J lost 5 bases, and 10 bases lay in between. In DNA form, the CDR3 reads TGCAGTGCTAGGAAATTAAGGACCGGGGAGCTGTTTTTT. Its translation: CSARKLRTGELFF.

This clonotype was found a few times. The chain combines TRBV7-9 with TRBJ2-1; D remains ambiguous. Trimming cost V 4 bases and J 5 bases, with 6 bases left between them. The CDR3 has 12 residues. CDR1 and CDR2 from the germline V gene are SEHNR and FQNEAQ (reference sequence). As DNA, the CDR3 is TGTGCCAGCAGCTCGACTCACAATGAGCAGTTCTTC. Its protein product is CASSSTHNEQFF.

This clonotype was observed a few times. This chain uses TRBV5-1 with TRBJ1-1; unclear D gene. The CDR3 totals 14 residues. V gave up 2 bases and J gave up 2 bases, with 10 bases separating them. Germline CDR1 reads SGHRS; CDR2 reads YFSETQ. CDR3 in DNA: TGCGCCAGCAGCTTAATGAGCAGTAACACTGAAGCTTTCTTT. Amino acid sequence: CASSLMSSNTEAFF.

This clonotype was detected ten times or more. CDR3 sequence (DNA): TGTGCCAGCAGCTTACTGACAGACCCTAGAAGTATCTACAATGAGCAGTTCTTC. Translated: CASSLLTDPRSIYNEQFF. The chain combines TRBV7-9 with TRBJ2-1; possible D gene TRBD1, 5 bases. The CDR3 is made up of 18 amino acids. Germline V lookup: CDR1 SEHNR, CDR2 FQNEAQ (reference sequence). With 2 bases removed from V and 3 bases from J, the gap between germline ends came to 20 bases.

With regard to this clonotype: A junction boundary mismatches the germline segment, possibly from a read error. The CDR3 coding sequence is TGTGCCACCAGCCAAGACGGCCCGACTAGCGGGAGGGACATTCAGTACTTC. It is translated as CATSQDGPTSGRDIQYF. The V gene is TRBV3-1, the J gene TRBJ2-4, with 14 nucleotides matching TRBD2. The CDR3 has 17 residues. Per the germline V gene, CDR1 is LGHDT and CDR2 is YNNKEL (reference sequence). Drawing the rest from reference TRBV3-1 and TRBJ2-4, the complete variable domain is DTAVSQTPKYLVTQMGNDKSIKCEQNLGHDTMYWYKQDSKKFLKIMFSYNNKELIINETVPNRFSPKSPDKAHLNLHINSLELGDSAVYFCATSQDGPTSGRDIQYFGAGTRLSVL.

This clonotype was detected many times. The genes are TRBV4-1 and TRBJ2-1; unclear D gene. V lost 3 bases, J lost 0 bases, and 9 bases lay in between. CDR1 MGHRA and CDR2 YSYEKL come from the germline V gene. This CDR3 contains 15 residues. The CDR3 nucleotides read TGCGCCAGCAGCCAGTCTATCGACTCCTACAATGAGCAGTTCTTC. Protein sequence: CASSQSIDSYNEQFF.

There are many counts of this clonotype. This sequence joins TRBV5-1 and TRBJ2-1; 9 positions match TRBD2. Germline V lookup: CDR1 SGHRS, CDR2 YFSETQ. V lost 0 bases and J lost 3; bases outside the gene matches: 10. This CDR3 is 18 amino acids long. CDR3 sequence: CASSLAPPASGVYNEQFF. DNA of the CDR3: TGCGCCAGCAGCTTGGCCCCTCCGGCTAGCGGGGTCTACAATGAGCAGTTCTTC.